The TCR beta chain described here comes from a study of OX40 agonist ivuxolimab in advanced cancers. Germline loops: CDR1 SQVTM, CDR2 ANQGSEA. Trimming left V 3 bases short and J 4 bases short, with 6 bases between. This CDR3 spans 11 amino acids. The repertoire was sequenced with immunoSEQ multiplex PCR; TCRdb's copy has only in-frame clones and lacks some. The sample includes approximately 84,000 clones, around 86% of them seen just once. The origin of this receptor is an adult with an advanced solid tumor such as melanoma, head and neck, liver or kidney cancer. This specimen consisted of CD4+ or CD8+ T cells sorted from blood, obtained in a trial of the OX40 agonist ivuxolimab. The chain couples TRBV29-1 to TRBJ1-2; maybe TRBD1 (5 bases). The CDR3 DNA is TGCAGCGTTGACAGGGCCTATGGCTACACCTTC. This translates into CSVDRAYGYTF.